This T cell receptor (beta chain) was captured in a study of T-cell reconstitution after alpha-beta-depleted transplantation in children. This clonotype showed up many times. Unique molecular identifiers were used in preparing the TCRbeta library. Using its own MiXCR run on the PCR reads, TCRdb lists one record per CDR3 protein. The table lists approximately 240,000 distinct CDR3 sequences, about 9.6% of them singletons, with about 5% in the top ten. This CDR3 region has 15 residues. Unmatched junction bases numbered 6, after V lost 4 bases and J lost 2 bases. Germline assignment: CDR1 SGHRS and CDR2 YFSETQ.

The gene calls are TRBV5-1 and TRBJ2-1; 7 nucleotides agree with TRBD2. The input for sequencing was PBMCs from the stem cell graft donor, taken from the stem cell graft. The receptor comes from a human donor who donated a stem cell graft to a child with SCID. CDR3 residues: CASSEGRGTYNEQFF. The DNA of the CDR3 is TGCGCCAGCAGCGAGGGGCGGGGGACCTACAATGAGCAGTTCTTC.